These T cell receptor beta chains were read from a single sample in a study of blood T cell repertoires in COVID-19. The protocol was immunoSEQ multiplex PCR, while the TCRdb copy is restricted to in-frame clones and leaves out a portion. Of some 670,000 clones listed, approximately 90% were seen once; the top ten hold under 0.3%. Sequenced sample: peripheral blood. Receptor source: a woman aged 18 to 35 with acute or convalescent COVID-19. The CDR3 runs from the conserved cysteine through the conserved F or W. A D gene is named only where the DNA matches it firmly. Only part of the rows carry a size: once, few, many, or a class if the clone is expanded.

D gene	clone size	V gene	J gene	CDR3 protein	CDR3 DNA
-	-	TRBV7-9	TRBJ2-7	CASSSTGDLYEQYF	TGTGCCAGCTCCTCGACAGGCGACCTTTACGAGCAGTACTTC
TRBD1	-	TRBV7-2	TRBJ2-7	CASSLQGVGSSYEQYF	TGTGCCAGCAGCTTACAGGGGGTGGGTAGCTCCTACGAGCAGTACTTC
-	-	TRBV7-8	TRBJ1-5	CASSQAEFQPQHF	TGTGCCAGCAGCCAGGCGGAGTTTCAGCCCCAGCATTTT
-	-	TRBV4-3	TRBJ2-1	CASSPRWGVEGEQFF	TGCGCCAGCAGCCCAAGGTGGGGGGTAGAGGGGGAGCAGTTCTTC
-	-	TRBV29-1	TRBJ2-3	CSVEDPQRASTDTQYF	TGCAGCGTTGAAGACCCGCAGCGAGCTAGCACAGATACGCAGTATTTT
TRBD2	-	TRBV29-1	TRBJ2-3	CSVERGLAKGPDTQYF	TGCAGCGTTGAAAGGGGACTAGCAAAGGGTCCAGATACGCAGTATTTT
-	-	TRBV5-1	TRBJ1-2	CASSLNRVDYGYTF	TGCGCCAGCAGCTTGAACAGGGTGGACTATGGCTACACCTTC
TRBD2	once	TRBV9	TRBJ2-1	CASSERTSGGNEQFF	TGTGCCAGCAGTGAAAGGACTAGCGGGGGAAATGAGCAGTTCTTC
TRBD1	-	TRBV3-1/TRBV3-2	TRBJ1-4	CASSHYTGGDNEKLFF	TGTGCCAGCAGCCATTACACAGGGGGCGATAATGAAAAACTGTTTTTT
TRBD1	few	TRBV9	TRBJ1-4	CASSSSDRGNEKLFF	TGTGCCAGCAGCTCGTCGGACAGGGGAAATGAAAAACTGTTTTTT